This T cell receptor beta chain was profiled in a study of beta chain features in type 1 diabetes. Study-level results: In these data, an HLA type influence on TCRB rearrangement remained unresolved. Among patients with Type 1 diabetes, TCRB CDR3s were moderately but significantly shorter in every one of the four CD4+ subsets.

As every portion of the isolated RNA was reverse transcribed, the sequencing read expressed TCRB transcripts. The repertoire was sequenced with immunoSEQ multiplex PCR; TCRdb's copy has only in-frame clones and lacks some. The table shows about 700,000 clones, with roughly an eighth occurring only once. In the case of this clone: Its target is not known.

This clonotype was obtained from a man between 18 and 35 years old with type 1 diabetes. Sequencing was done on a sample of naive CD4+ T cells from blood.

CDR3 coding DNA: TGTGCCAGCAGTTACTTATCCGGAGACAGGGGGCGTAGAGCTTTCTTT. It yields the protein CASSYLSGDRGRRAFF. The V call is TRBV6-5, the J call TRBJ1-1, with 10 positions matching TRBD1. Germline loops: CDR1 MNHEY, CDR2 SVGAGI. This CDR3 is built from 16 residues. V lost 1 base, J lost 10 bases, and 12 bases stayed unmatched.